One sample yielded the 10 T cell receptor beta chains listed below, sequenced in a study of T cells in Graves' hyperthyroidism and ophthalmopathy. Amplification of TCR beta CDR3 regions was performed using RNA transcripts as template. A set of HTBI primers served as the primers for a first-round RT-PCR of the TCR CDR3. TCRdb processed the multiplex PCR reads anew with MiXCR; each CDR3 protein has one entry. This sample yields around 380,000 distinct CDR3 sequences, of which approximately 15% are seen a single time; about a fifth belongs to the top ten. The sequenced sample consisted of blood. These receptors all come from a man aged 30 to 45 with Graves' hyperthyroidism that later progressed to Graves' ophthalmopathy.

The CDR3 loop is CASSSTSRGPYEQYF. In DNA form, the CDR3 reads TGTGCCAGCAGCTCCACTAGCAGGGGGCCCTACGAGCAGTACTTC. The chain combines TRBV7-8 with TRBJ2-7; 8 nucleotides match TRBD1. The CDR3 runs 15 residues. Germline V gives CDR1 SGHVS, CDR2 FQNEAQ. Trimming at V came to 4 bases and at J to 2 bases, leaving 7 bases not matched to a gene.

The J gene is TRBJ1-5, the V gene TRBV19, with D unresolved. V dropped 6 bases and J dropped 4 bases, with 10 bases sitting between them. CDR3 length equals 13 residues. Germline CDR1 is LNHDA and CDR2 is SQIVND (reference sequence). CDR3 nucleotide sequence: TGTGCCAGTAGGAATAGGGAAAATCAGCCCCAGCATTTT. Its protein product is CASRNRENQPQHF.

This clonotype was seen a handful of times. This chain uses TRBV30 with TRBJ1-4; 8 bases map to TRBD1. Looked up from germline, CDR1 is GTSNPN and CDR2 is SVGIG (reference sequence). J lost 5 bases, V lost 3 bases, and 8 bases had no gene match. CDR3 length: 15 amino acids. CDR3 nucleotides: TGTGCCTGGAGGAGACTGGACAGGGTGAATGAAAAACTGTTTTTT. It codes for CAWRRLDRVNEKLFF.

This clonotype was picked up many times. The rearrangement links TRBV6-1 to TRBJ2-3; TRBD1 matches 7 bases. This CDR3 contains 15 residues. The germline V gene encodes CDR1 MNHNS and CDR2 SASEGT. The trim removed 5 bases at V and 6 bases at J, leaving 11 bases unmatched. CDR3 amino acids: CASSSVDRVTDTQYF. As DNA, the CDR3 is TGTGCCAGCAGTTCCGTTGACAGGGTGACGGATACGCAGTATTTT.

As concerns this clonotype: A read error may explain this, as a much larger clone is one base away. This chain uses TRBV20-1 with TRBJ2-5; D gene unclear. From germline, CDR1 is DFQATT and CDR2 SNEGSKA (reference sequence). The CDR3 contains 12 residues. The DNA of the CDR3 is TGCAGTGCTAGAGGGCCGGAAGAGACCCAGGACTTC. This translates into CSARGPEETQDF.

In its sample, this clonotype was seen many times. The chain employs TRBV18 and TRBJ2-7; 8 nucleotides line up with TRBD1. V lost 6 bases to trimming and J lost 2 bases; unmatched junction nucleotides: 6. The V gene's germline CDR1 is KGHSH and CDR2 LQKENI. There are 14 residues in the CDR3. CDR3 sequence reads: CASSHGQGPYEQYF. DNA of the CDR3: TGTGCCAGCTCCCATGGACAGGGCCCCTACGAGCAGTACTTC.

This clonotype appeared many times. The chain has TRBV5-5 and TRBJ2-7; 9 nucleotides match TRBD1. Germline CDR1 reads SGHKS; CDR2 reads YYEKEE (reference sequence). V gave up 2 bases and J gave up 3 bases; unmatched junction bases: 6. The length of the CDR3 is 15 residues. CDR3 loop: CASSFFGQGHYEQYF. DNA for the CDR3: TGTGCCAGCAGCTTCTTTGGACAGGGGCACTACGAGCAGTACTTC.

This clonotype was counted ten times or more. The chain has TRBV2 and TRBJ2-2, with D possibly being TRBD2 (6 bases). Trimming pared 8 bases from V and 2 bases from J, leaving 12 bases between. Germline lookup yields CDR1 SNHLY and CDR2 FYNNEI. This CDR3 has 14 amino acids. CDR3 in amino acids: CASGRDGNTGELFF. The DNA of the CDR3 is TGTGCCAGCGGGCGGGACGGCAACACCGGGGAGCTGTTTTTT.

In its sample, this clonotype was seen many times. The rearrangement links TRBV20-1 to TRBJ2-5, with D possibly TRBD1 on 5 matching bases. V lost 0 bases and J 3 bases, leaving 14 bases between the germline ends. CDR3 length equals 15 residues. Germline V gene data show CDR1 as DFQATT and CDR2 as SNEGSKA (reference sequence). The CDR3 DNA reads TGCAGTGCTAGAGATGAGGCAGGGTGGGAAGAGACCCAGTACTTC. This sequence encodes CSARDEAGWEETQYF.

The chain links TRBV5-1 to TRBJ1-5; 8 bases match TRBD1. Trimming at V came to 4 bases and at J to 5 bases, leaving 8 bases not matched to a gene. This CDR3 is 15 amino acids long. Per the germline V gene, CDR1 is SGHRS and CDR2 is YFSETQ. The CDR3: CASSVTGAKDQPQHF. The CDR3 region has the DNA TGCGCCAGCAGCGTGACAGGGGCGAAGGATCAGCCCCAGCATTTT.